This T cell receptor beta chain came from a study of cytomegalovirus exposure and HLA in healthy donors (dated by TCRdb to about 2017). Describing the broader study: An earlier analysis of 587 of the donors reported around 280 Gb of sequence data and around 100 million unique TCR beta sequences obtained from about 179 million T cells. An early release that covered around 590 HLA-typed donors contained around 330 gigabases of sequencing data and about 93 million unique TCR sequences. The genetic ancestry cluster associated with self-reported Caucasian donors included 65% to 90% of the approximately 430 genotyped donors. The aim of the study was to test whether cataloging public T cell receptors could identify signatures of past pathogen exposure. The study profiled the T cell repertoires of approximately 700 subjects by immunosequencing and related them to cytomegalovirus serostatus. In addition to the first cohort of 666 subjects, a separate validation cohort of under 150 different subjects was used. To predict cytomegalovirus infection status, the study brought together high-throughput TCR immunosequencing, statistical association of individual TCRs with disease status, and machine learning. A later analysis re-analyzed previously published TCR beta repertoires from 650 to 800 donors and added high-resolution HLA genotyping to study TCR occurrence patterns. Rather than drawing on any new phenotypic data, the later analysis identified candidate immune exposures from TCR beta sequences and the way those sequences occurred across donors. To decide whether each TCR beta V gene segment behaved as functional or pseudogenic, an earlier analysis of nearly 600 of the donors relied on high-throughput TCR beta sequencing. Donor age, sex, ethnicity and CMV serostatus were compiled alongside the repertoire data. A later genetic analysis took genome-wide SNP genotypes for about 65% of the 666 donors and used that subset as a discovery cohort. Every discovery cohort repertoire had been produced on one sequencing platform. Both class I and class II loci were covered by HLA typing, at four-digit resolution. Typing coverage differed by locus: A, B, C, DRB1 and DQB1 were typed in roughly 620-640 donors, DQA1 in about 500, DPA1 in 600 to 610, and DPB1 in 450 to 490. Roughly 5 DR-DQ haplotypes were handled as single units for association and clustering because linkage in the cohort was strong. Across 300 to 500 genotyped donors of the cohort, an average of approximately 240,000 unique TCR beta nucleotide sequences per donor were sequenced, and roughly 18% of those sequences were non-productive.

The cohort was made up of around 720 healthy bone marrow donors. Cohort members were all nominally healthy when sampled, although unrecorded immune exposures were likely present. The donor tested CMV seronegative and was one of the 352 seronegative cohort members. A peripheral blood sample was provided by each donor, and peripheral blood mononuclear cells were used for TCR beta sequencing. Genomic DNA was extracted from the blood cell samples with the Qiagen DNeasy Blood Extraction Kit. Summary of the overall study and its limitations: A later analysis reported that several top co-occurrence clusters appeared linked to parvovirus B19, influenza, CMV and Epstein-Barr virus. Compared with the 666-donor mean, donors in an Asian-associated ancestry cluster had fewer N-insertions in productive TCRs, according to a later genetic analysis. While some public TCRs were present in many individuals, most TCR sequences turned up only very rarely across donors. This cohort had only TCR beta chains sequenced, and the lack of alpha or paired-chain data limited which features could be detected. It was suggested by the authors that the approach could potentially be generalized to other disease states and immunological phenotypes. An association between a missense DCLRE1C variant and V-gene and J-gene trimming of TCR beta chains was found in a later genetic analysis and replicated in an independent cohort. A later analysis associated 15,000 or so TCR beta sequences with specific HLA alleles at a false discovery rate of 0.05. A later analysis found that most CMV-associated TCR beta chains appeared HLA-restricted, with HLA associations seemingly driven largely by CMV exposure. HLA typing was unavailable for some donors at each locus, so association tests used only the typed subset. A cluster of highly shared sequence variants was judged likely to represent a technical artifact of the sequencing pipeline. For the cohort, immune exposure information was limited to CMV serostatus. Compared with equally common non-associated chains, HLA-associated TCR beta chains in a later analysis were more clonally expanded and had lower generation probabilities. Broadly in line with IMGT annotations, most TCR beta V segments showed up in productive rearrangements about 90% or about 30% of the time in an earlier analysis of 450 to 750 of the donors. A few of the identified cytomegalovirus-associated TCR beta chains were confirmed in vitro to be specific for cytomegalovirus antigens. Because the 87-base-pair reads could not distinguish some IMGT-functional V segments, including TRBV6-2 and TRBV6-3, those segments were excluded. Sequencing depth was assumed to be roughly uniform across donors in the presence/absence analyses, though that assumption may not hold. Correlated functional status among segregating V segments might be attributable to linkage disequilibrium, but an unknown experimental factor could not be ruled out. A further reported finding was that TCR beta sequences accurately predicted the HLA-A and HLA-B alleles for most subjects in the first cohort. In a later analysis, the rate of TCR association differed among HLA loci, with DRB1 alleles having the most associated TCRs and HLA-C alleles having the fewest. The study listed approximately 150 TCR beta chains as associated with cytomegalovirus. When HLA alleles, especially DR and DQ, strongly co-occurred, TCR associations were difficult to assign to individual alleles. In both the original and validation cohorts, the classifier was reported to diagnose cytomegalovirus status with high specificity and sensitivity. The earlier analysis of 450 to 700 of the donors excluded approximately 15 rarely observed V segments, including chromosome 9 orphons, because counts were too low.

Library preparation used the immunoSEQ multiplex PCR assay. For the multiplex PCR, a mixture combining 60 forward primers for TCR Vbeta segments and 13 reverse primers for TCR Jbeta segments was used. A multiplex PCR assay on genomic DNA amplified the CDR3 region of rearranged TCR beta genes. Amplified TCR beta libraries were sequenced as 87-base-pair reads on the Illumina HiSeq System. In the paper's pipeline: Across the 670 or so repertoires, a later analysis counted approximately 83 million unique TCR beta chains, some 11 million of which were shared by at least two donors. A nearest-neighbor algorithm error-corrected the raw reads and collapsed the reads into unique sequences, merging closely related sequences to remove PCR and sequencing errors. Alignment of CDR3 sequences to IMGT reference sequences was used to assign V, D and J gene segments. For a sequence to be retained, a match of at least six nucleotides to both a V gene segment and a J gene segment was required. Rearrangements were called productive when the CDR3 lacked stop codons and stayed in frame with V and J; all others were non-productive. CDR3 was defined according to IMGT convention as the region running from the second conserved V-encoded cysteine to the conserved J-encoded phenylalanine. Sequences without an unambiguous match to a single V gene segment were excluded from the earlier analysis of 500 to 700 of the donors. In an earlier analysis of several hundred of the donors, V segments were called functional above 56.7% productive rearrangements and were called segregating when the between-donor standard deviation exceeded 5%. A statistical classification framework was built for diagnosing cytomegalovirus status from the catalog of TCR beta chain sequences. A later analysis assigned V and J genes by comparing TCR nucleotide sequences with IMGT/GENE-DB human TR gene sequences. Using the TCRdist pipeline, a later analysis assigned CDR3 sequences along with most-parsimonious VDJ recombination scenarios. In a later analysis, each TCR beta chain was defined by its CDR3 amino acid sequence together with its V-gene family, and reads lacking a unique V-gene family were excluded. As a way to deal with suspected cross-contamination and a sequencing artifact, a later analysis dropped more than 500 nucleotide sequences that were highly shared and had low generation probability. A later analysis calculated a clonal expansion index for each public chain from normalized within-repertoire ranks of inferred template counts. In a later analysis, generation probabilities were computed using a VDJ recombination model fitted to out-of-frame rearrangements, and the results were checked against IGoR. In a later analysis, TCR-TCR, TCR-HLA and TCR-CMV co-occurrence was scored with hypergeometric tests, and a repertoire-size bias correction was applied to TCR pairs. A later analysis estimated false discovery rates by permuting HLA or CMV assignments 20 times. In a later analysis, co-occurring TCRs were grouped using DBSCAN, with TCRdist sequence similarity added in when clustering inside HLA-allele-positive subsets. For co-occurrence clustering, repertoires with fewer than 30,000 or more than 120,000 public chains were excluded, along with roughly five repertoires with anomalous nucleotide sharing. TCRdb retrieved this table from immuneACCESS and kept in-frame rearrangements only. Not all clones are present; in checked studies, unresolved V genes account for under half, and no reason is known for the remainder. The V and J calls and the clone size are those of that table, but D and trimming were determined from the DNA. Here the sample has 150,000 to 200,000 clones; approximately 80% occur a single time. The top ten hold under 2% of the sample.

As to this clone: It has no known antigen specificity. There are no base qualities to consult, and no much larger clone falls within one base.

Its CDR3 holds 15 amino acids, cysteine through phenylalanine. Only CDR3 DNA is held: 45 bases, read in frame from base 1. The junction shows trimming of 0 bases on V and 1 base on J, plus 7 bases between the germline ends. CDR1 and CDR2 are drawn from the germline V gene: SGHVS, FQNEAQ. The clonotype was recovered from a young woman in good health and CMV-seronegative. The sample taken for sequencing was PBMCs. The receptor chain draws on TRBV7-8 and TRBJ1-5; no D gene can be assigned with confidence. Here the CDR3 is given as CASSLAMGSNQPQHF. The nucleotide sequence is TGTGCCAGCAGCTTAGCGATGGGCAGCAATCAGCCCCAGCATTTT.